Listed below are T cell receptor beta chains from one sample, sequenced in a study of Graves' ophthalmopathy and Graves' hyperthyroidism. TCRdb fed the multiplex PCR reads into MiXCR, producing one record per CDR3 protein. There are approximately 17,000 distinct CDR3 sequences in the sample; about 43% occur only once, and roughly 27% lies in the top ten. The sample taken for sequencing was peripheral blood. The receptors here all came from a woman between 40 and 55 years old with stable Graves' hyperthyroidism. The CDR3 runs from the conserved cysteine through the conserved F or W. A D gene is named only where the DNA matches it firmly. Expanded clones get a size class; other rows say once, few or many, or leave the size out.

D	V	J	size	DNA	CDR3
TRBD1	TRBV20-1	TRBJ2-7	-	TGCAGTGCCACGCACCGGACAGGGGCGCAAGAGCAGTACTTC	CSATHRTGAQEQYF
-	TRBV18	TRBJ2-5	few	TGTGCCAGCTCACACCGACAAGAGACCCAGTACTTC	CASSHRQETQYF
-	TRBV18	TRBJ1-3	few	TGTGCCAGCTCACCACTCCTGGGGGCGGAAGGAAACACCATATATTTT	CASSPLLGAEGNTIYF
TRBD1	TRBV20-1	TRBJ1-2	-	TGCAGTGCTAGACTAGGACAGGGGGCAGACTATGGCTACACCTTC	CSARLGQGADYGYTF
-	TRBV24-1	TRBJ1-5	-	TGTGCCACCAGGGGGTCAGGACCTGGGAGCAATCAGCCCCAGCATTTT	CATRGSGPGSNQPQHF
-	TRBV20-1	TRBJ2-1	-	TGCAGTGCCATGTCGGCCGTTGTTAACAATGAGCAGTTCTTC	CSAMSAVVNNEQFF
-	TRBV7-8	TRBJ2-1	-	TGTGCCAGCAGCTTAGTTGGCGGAACAGGGAACAATGAGCAGTTCTTC	CASSLVGGTGNNEQFF
-	TRBV27	TRBJ2-7	-	TGTGCCAGCAGTTCCTCCCCCGGTTTCCCCTACGAGCAGTACTTC	CASSSSPGFPYEQYF
-	TRBV15	TRBJ2-4	many	TGTGCCACCAGCAGAGATAGGGCCCCTTCTACCATTCAGTACTTC	CATSRDRAPSTIQYF
-	TRBV4-2	TRBJ1-3	-	TGTGCCAGCAGCCAGCCACAGGGCTCTGGAAACACCATATATTTT	CASSQPQGSGNTIYF
TRBD2	TRBV7-2	TRBJ2-1	many	TGTGCCAGCAGCTTTTGGGGAGAGGAAGCGGGAGTACATGAGCAGTTCTTC	CASSFWGEEAGVHEQFF
-	TRBV20-1	TRBJ1-6	-	TGCAGTGCTAGAGATGCCCAGGGGAATTCACCCCTCCACTTT	CSARDAQGNSPLHF
-	TRBV20-1	TRBJ1-1	-	TGCAGTGTCTATATCCCAGATCCACGAACAACTGAAGCTTTCTTT	CSVYIPDPRTTEAFF
-	TRBV2	TRBJ2-2	medium-sized	TGTGCCAGCATGCAGGGCTCGAACACCGGGGAGCTGTTTTTT	CASMQGSNTGELFF
-	TRBV6-2/TRBV6-3	TRBJ1-5	few	TGTGCCAGCAGTTACGGACGGAACAATCAGCCCCAGCATTTT	CASSYGRNNQPQHF
-	TRBV19	TRBJ1-6	many	TGTGCCAGTAGTGCCCCCGGGTCCACATTCAATTCACCCCTCCACTTT	CASSAPGSTFNSPLHF
-	TRBV2	TRBJ1-3	-	TGTGCCAGCAGTGAACGACCGTACTCTGGAAACACCATATATTTT	CASSERPYSGNTIYF
-	TRBV7-8	TRBJ1-4	few	TGTGCCAGCAGCTTAGTGGCAGGGTATGAAAAACTGTTTTTT	CASSLVAGYEKLFF
-	TRBV6-2/TRBV6-3	TRBJ2-2	-	TGTGCCAGCAGTTATCTGTTCTATGGCGATACCGGGGAGCTGTTTTTT	CASSYLFYGDTGELFF
TRBD2	TRBV3-1	TRBJ2-1	-	TGTGCCAGCAGCCAAGGAGACCAGCGGGGAACCAATGAGCAGTTCTTC	CASSQGDQRGTNEQFF
-	TRBV11-2	TRBJ1-1	-	TGTGCCAGCAGCTTCATACTAGGCCATGGGCAGTTCTTT	CASSFILGHGQFF
TRBD2	TRBV20-1	TRBJ2-5	many	TGCAGTGCTATAGGCGGGGGGGCCTTAGAGACCCAGTACTTC	CSAIGGGALETQYF
-	TRBV19	TRBJ2-5	-	TGTGCCAGTAGTCAGGCTAGCAATCAGCCCCAGTACTTC	CASSQASNQPQYF
-	TRBV7-9	TRBJ2-7	few	TGTGCCAGCAGCTTAGACCGGGACACAGCCTACGAGCAGTACTTC	CASSLDRDTAYEQYF
-	TRBV7-2	TRBJ2-5	-	TGTGCCAGCAGCTTAGGCACAGTCTGTGGGGCCCAGTACTTC	CASSLGTVCGAQYF
-	TRBV7-9	TRBJ2-5	many	TGTGCCAGCAGCCCCATAGCCAGATTCGAAGAGACCCAGTACTTC	CASSPIARFEETQYF
TRBD2	TRBV20-1	TRBJ2-1	few	TGCAGTGCTAGAGAGCCTAGCGGGGGGGGGAAGGAGCAGTTCTTC	CSAREPSGGGKEQFF
-	TRBV2	TRBJ2-3	-	TGTGCCAGCAGTGAAGGGTTATGGTGGGAGGGCACAGATACGCAGTATTTT	CASSEGLWWEGTDTQYF
TRBD2	TRBV19	TRBJ2-1	-	TGTGCCAGTAGCCTGACTAGCGGGAACTACAATGAGCAGTTCTTC	CASSLTSGNYNEQFF
-	TRBV7-2	TRBJ1-5	medium-sized	TGTGCCAGCAGCCCAAAGACGGATAATCAGCCCCAGCATTTT	CASSPKTDNQPQHF
TRBD1	TRBV7-2	TRBJ1-2	-	TGTGCCAGCAGCTTAGGGACAGGGAGGGATGGCTACACCTTC	CASSLGTGRDGYTF
-	TRBV6-2/TRBV6-3	TRBJ1-3	-	TGTGCCAGCAGTTACACCCAGGGGATGGGTAACACCATATATTTT	CASSYTQGMGNTIYF
-	TRBV7-2	TRBJ2-3	few	TGTGCCAGCAGCCAAGAATACACAGATACGCAGTATTTT	CASSQEYTDTQYF
-	TRBV28	TRBJ2-3	few	TGTGCCAGCAGCCGCTACGGGTTCGATACGCAGTATTTT	CASSRYGFDTQYF
-	TRBV18	TRBJ1-1	-	TGTGCCAGCTCACCACCTTACGACACTGAAGCTTTCTTT	CASSPPYDTEAFF
-	TRBV19	TRBJ2-3	medium-sized	TGTGCCAGTCGGCAAGGGTGGGATACGCAGTATTTT	CASRQGWDTQYF
-	TRBV7-9	TRBJ1-4	-	TGTGCCAGCAGCAGAGGGGGGTCAGTAACTAATGAAAAACTGTTTTTT	CASSRGGSVTNEKLFF
-	TRBV7-8	TRBJ1-4	many	TGTGCCAGCAGCTTAGCCAGCACTCCCGCGGGGGAAAAACTGTTTTTT	CASSLASTPAGEKLFF
-	TRBV9	TRBJ2-1	-	TGTGCCAGCAGCGCAGAAGGTGACGGAAATTACAATGAGCAGCTCTTC	CASSAEGDGNYNEQLF
TRBD2	TRBV27	TRBJ2-7	-	TGTGCCAGCATGTCCGCGGGAGATAGTGGCGAGCAGTACTTC	CASMSAGDSGEQYF
-	TRBV13	TRBJ2-7	many	TGTGCCAGCAGCGAAAGGCCCTACGAGCAGTACTTC	CASSERPYEQYF
TRBD1	TRBV28	TRBJ1-2	few	TGTGCCAGCAGAACAACAGGGGGAAGCTATGGCTACACCTTC	CASRTTGGSYGYTF
-	TRBV19	TRBJ2-1	many	TGTGCCAGTAGTATCAGACAGTTTAGCTCCTACAATGAGCAGTTCTTC	CASSIRQFSSYNEQFF
-	TRBV9	TRBJ1-2	-	TGTGCCAGCAGCCAAGTTTATCCTGGGCGGCATGGCTACACCTTC	CASSQVYPGRHGYTF
-	TRBV2	TRBJ2-7	-	TGTGCCACAACCCGGGATTATACAGACGAGCAGTACTTC	CATTRDYTDEQYF
-	TRBV29-1	TRBJ1-4	-	TGCAGCGCAGTAGAGAATGAAAAACTGTTTTTT	CSAVENEKLFF
-	TRBV5-6	TRBJ2-2	-	-	CASSHVAGGTGELLF
TRBD2	TRBV20-1	TRBJ2-7	many	TGCAGTGCCCCAAAGCGGGGGTCCTACGAGCAGTACTTC	CSAPKRGSYEQYF
TRBD2	TRBV10-3	TRBJ2-3	medium-sized	TGTGCCATCAGGAGGACTAGCGGGAGCACAGATACGCAGTATTTT	CAIRRTSGSTDTQYF
-	TRBV7-2	TRBJ2-1	once	TGTGCCAGCAGCTTAGATAGTTACAGCTCCTACAATGAGCAGTTCTTC	CASSLDSYSSYNEQFF